Listed below are T cell receptor beta chains from one sample, sequenced in a study of T cell responses to AZD1222 COVID-19 vaccine. Generated by immunoSEQ multiplex PCR, the TCRdb table keeps only in-frame clones and is missing some. The sample lists 110,000 to 150,000 clones; roughly 93% were seen once. The sample was peripheral blood, taken 28 days after the second AZD1222 dose. The receptors stem from an adult who received the AZD1222 COVID-19 vaccine. The conserved cysteine and the conserved F or W are not part of the CDR3 here. Not all rows give a size; the values are once, few, many and, for expanded clones, a class.

V,J,size,CDR3
TRBV27,TRBJ2-5,.,ASSLSLPGQGAKETQY
TRBV18,TRBJ1-3,.,ASSPTGRSGNTIY
TRBV7-9,TRBJ1-5,.,ASSSYTDNQPQH
TRBV5-1,TRBJ2-1,.,ASSLGRTSGGYNEQF
TRBV6-5,TRBJ1-1,.,ASTKGTGRATEAF
TRBV20-1,TRBJ1-5,.,SASSGFSNQPQH
TRBV7-9,TRBJ2-2,once,ASSPTRQGGPGELF
TRBV13,TRBJ2-1,.,ASSLLRDFYNEQF
TRBV9,TRBJ1-4,.,ASSLTGGNEKLF
TRBV7-2,TRBJ1-2,.,ASSLGQGFRGYT
TRBV29-1,TRBJ1-2,.,SVHVGDSYT
TRBV12-3/TRBV12-4,TRBJ2-5,.,ASSLVRGDREY
TRBV5-5,TRBJ2-5,.,ASSSRGQVPQETQY
TRBV7-9,TRBJ1-1,.,ASSDGGGRGTEAF
TRBV19,TRBJ1-5,once,ASRGEGTGSNQPQH
TRBV7-2,TRBJ1-6,.,ASSERSQPSYNSPLH
TRBV20-1,TRBJ2-5,.,SASRGSETQY
TRBV5-5,TRBJ1-6,once,ASSSRDASGSPLH
TRBV9,TRBJ2-1,.,ASSVEGVGTRKQNEQF
TRBV4-1,TRBJ1-1,.,ASRIDPGRTEAF
TRBV7-9,TRBJ1-2,.,ASSLDPAGLGSGYT
TRBV19,TRBJ2-1,.,ASSTGQGMSSYNEQF
TRBV29-1,TRBJ2-1,once,SVHLAGGSSYNEQF
TRBV6-5,TRBJ1-5,.,ASKPDGGAWQPQH
TRBV5-1,TRBJ2-2,.,ASSPRPGIGELF
TRBV7-8,TRBJ2-5,.,ASSGGGKETQY
TRBV13,TRBJ1-1,once,ASSTTDRGKVSEAF
TRBV7-2,TRBJ1-2,.,ASSLWVLNGYT
TRBV6-5,TRBJ2-7,.,ASSYPQTGGSYEQY
TRBV19,TRBJ1-5,.,ASSMLGSGQPQH
TRBV6-5,TRBJ1-6,.,ASSTSGTGYSPLH
TRBV7-9,TRBJ2-1,few,ASSLFRLASVEDEQF
TRBV5-8,TRBJ1-3,.,ASSQQGSGNTIY
TRBV5-4,TRBJ1-2,.,ASRQGQGAINYGYT
TRBV7-9,TRBJ1-2,few,ASSFAGWDSYGYT
TRBV7-9,TRBJ1-1,.,ASSLGGGYTEAF
TRBV6-5,TRBJ2-7,.,ASSPRDRLYEQY
TRBV15,TRBJ2-2,.,ATSRAFGGQNTGELF
TRBV10-2,TRBJ1-2,few,ASSEPGAFYGYT
TRBV19,TRBJ1-4,few,ASTKRADEKLF